A single sample is the source of the 9 T cell receptor beta chains below, sequenced in a study of cytomegalovirus exposure and HLA in healthy donors. Use of 60 Vbeta and 13 Jbeta primers characterized the PCR. The protocol was immunoSEQ multiplex PCR, while the TCRdb copy is restricted to in-frame clones and leaves out a portion. Of around 150,000 clones in the sample, about 79% were seen once. Sequenced material: PBMCs. These TCRs come from a man aged 40-49 years in good health and CMV-seropositive.

The chain uses TRBV7-7 and TRBJ2-5; TRBD2 matches at 8 bases. Germline V gene sequence: CDR1 SSHAT, CDR2 FNYEAQ (reference sequence). V lost 5 bases, J lost 4 bases, and 6 bases stayed unmatched. The CDR3 extends over 14 amino acids. CDR3 sequence reads: CASSPGGGGETQYF. CDR3 nucleotides: TGTGCCAGCAGCCCGGGGGGGGGCGGAGAGACCCAGTACTTC. Together with reference TRBV7-7 and TRBJ2-5, the CDR3 gives the full variable domain: GAGVSQSPRYKVTKRGQDVTLRCDPISSHATLYWYQQALGQGPEFLTYFNYEAQPDKSGLPSDRFSAERPEGSISTLTIQRTEQRDSAMYRCASSPGGGGETQYFGPGTRLLVL.

The V gene is TRBV9, the J gene TRBJ2-5; the match to TRBD2 covers 11 bases. The CDR3 is 14 amino acids. V was clipped by 4 bases and J by 5 bases; unmatched bases: 4. Germline lookup yields CDR1 SGDLS and CDR2 YYNGEE. The CDR3 reads CASSISGGAETQYF. The CDR3 coding sequence is TGTGCCAGCAGCATTAGCGGGGGGGCCGAGACCCAGTACTTC.

The J gene is TRBJ2-7, the V gene TRBV18; no reliable D call. The CDR3 runs to 14 residues. CDR1 is KGHSH, CDR2 LQKENI, per germline. The V and J ends lost 5 bases and 4 bases respectively, with 15 bases between them. The CDR3, as DNA: TGTGCCAGCTCATTGTCCAGCGAGTCGTACGAGCAGTACTTC. Translating it yields CASSLSSESYEQYF.

The chain combines TRBV5-6 with TRBJ1-5; D might be TRBD1 (6 bases). CDR1 and CDR2 from the germline V gene are SGHDT and YYEEEE. The V end lost 2 bases, the J end lost 2 bases, and 17 bases lay between the germline ends. The CDR3 sequence is 17 residues long. The CDR3 DNA follows: TGTGCCAGCAGCTTCTCGAGGCACAGGGTTGGCAATCAGCCCCAGCATTTT. It encodes CASSFSRHRVGNQPQHF.

The V and J genes are TRBV2 and TRBJ1-4; the D gene is possibly TRBD1 (6 bases). The V gene lost 7 bases and the J gene lost 5 bases, with 14 bases spanning the gap. CDR3 length equals 14 residues. Germline V gene sequence: CDR1 SNHLY, CDR2 FYNNEI. The chain's CDR3 is CASKGQRSNEKLFF. CDR3 bases: TGTGCCAGCAAAGGACAGCGCTCAAATGAAAAACTGTTTTTT. Full variable domain (missing parts from reference TRBV2 and TRBJ1-4): EPEVTQTPSHQVTQMGQEVILRCVPISNHLYFYWYRQILGQKVEFLVSFYNNEISEKSEIFDDQFSVERPDGSNFTLKIRSTKLEDSAMYFCASKGQRSNEKLFFGSGTQLSVL.

The chain's CDR3 is CASSGDRQYGEQYF. The CDR3 nucleotides are TGTGCCAGCTCCGGGGACAGGCAGTACGGGGAGCAGTACTTC. The V and J genes are TRBV18 and TRBJ2-7; 8 bases align to TRBD1. The junction had 11 bases not matched to a gene; V was cut back by 6 bases and J by 7 bases. CDR1 is KGHSH and CDR2 is LQKENI in the germline V gene. The CDR3 totals 14 residues. Variable domain in full (rest from reference TRBV18 and TRBJ2-7): NAGVMQNPRHLVRRRGQEARLRCSPMKGHSHVYWYRQLPEEGLKFMVYLQKENIIDESGMPKERFSAEFPKEGPSILRIQQVVRGDSAAYFCASSGDRQYGEQYFGPGTRLTVT.

This clone was detected once. The chain uses TRBV11-3 and TRBJ2-7; maybe TRBD1 (6 bases). Germline lookup yields CDR1 SGHNT and CDR2 YENEEA. V lost 4 bases and J 1 base, leaving 11 bases between the germline ends. The CDR3 has 14 residues. CDR3 coding DNA: TGTGCCAGCAGCTACCGACAGGATTCCTACGAGCAGTACTTC. Translation: CASSYRQDSYEQYF.

V is TRBV7-2 and J is TRBJ2-7, with D maybe TRBD1 (6 bases). This CDR3 is built from 14 residues. V lost 6 bases to trimming and J lost 5 bases, with 17 bases between them. Germline V gene data show CDR1 as SGHTA and CDR2 as FQGNSA. CDR3 in DNA: TGTGCCAGCAGTAAGCTCAGGGGATTGCACGAGCAGTACTTC. Translated: CASSKLRGLHEQYF.

The V call is TRBV2, the J call TRBJ2-7; possible D gene TRBD2, 7 bases. The CDR3 has 14 residues. From germline, CDR1 is SNHLY and CDR2 FYNNEI. V was shortened by 7 bases and J by 4 bases, with 17 bases between the two germline ends. The DNA of the CDR3 is TGTGCCAGCACGGAAGGGGGGGCGATGTACGAGCAGTACTTC. It codes for CASTEGGAMYEQYF.